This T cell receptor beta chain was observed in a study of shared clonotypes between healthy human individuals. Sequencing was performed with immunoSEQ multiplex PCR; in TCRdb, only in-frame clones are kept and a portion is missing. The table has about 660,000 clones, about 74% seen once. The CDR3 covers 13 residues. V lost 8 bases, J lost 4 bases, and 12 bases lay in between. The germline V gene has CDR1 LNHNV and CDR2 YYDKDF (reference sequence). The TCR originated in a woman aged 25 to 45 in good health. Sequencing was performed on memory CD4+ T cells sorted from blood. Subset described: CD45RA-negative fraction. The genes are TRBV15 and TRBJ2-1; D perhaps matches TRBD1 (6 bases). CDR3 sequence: CATHGRGYNEQFF. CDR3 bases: TGTGCCACCCACGGTAGGGGGTACAATGAGCAGTTCTTC.